This is a list of T cell receptor beta chains from one sample in a study of CD8+ T cells in alopecia areata. Only in-frame clones appear in the TCRdb table, and some are missing; sequencing was by immunoSEQ multiplex PCR. This sample has roughly 130,000 clones, with 58% found just once. The material was CD4+ T cells sorted from blood, obtained at week 0. These receptors were collected from a human donor with alopecia areata. The CDR3 runs from the conserved cysteine through the conserved F or W. The D gene is left open where the match is weak. Only some rows state a clone size, as once, few, many or a class for expanded clones.

NA	TRBJ2-7	few	TRBV10-3	TGTGCCATCAGTGAAGTCAGCTACGAGCAGTACTTC	CAISEVSYEQYF
TRBD2	TRBJ2-1	NA	TRBV18	TGTGCCAGCAGGCTAGCGGGAGTTAATGAGCAGTTCTTC	CASRLAGVNEQFF
NA	TRBJ2-1	once	TRBV19	TGTGCCAGCGACGTACTGGGAAGCTCCTACAATGAGCAGTTCTTC	CASDVLGSSYNEQFF
NA	TRBJ2-1	few	TRBV7-6	TGTGCCAGCAGCTTAGTCATGGTTGGTGAGCAGTTCTTC	CASSLVMVGEQFF
NA	TRBJ1-4	few	TRBV7-8	TGTGCCAGCAGCTTTGAGGAGCGGTTAAGTGAAAAACTGTTTTTT	CASSFEERLSEKLFF
TRBD1	TRBJ1-5	NA	TRBV6-1	TGTGCCAGCAGCGGGACAGGGGGCGAGGGTCAGCCCCAGCATTTT	CASSGTGGEGQPQHF
NA	TRBJ2-5	NA	TRBV30	TGTGCCTGGAGTGTAGGTTTAGGGGGAACAGGAGAGACCCAGTACTTC	CAWSVGLGGTGETQYF
NA	TRBJ2-7	NA	TRBV6-1	TGTGCCAGCAGTGACCCGGGGGCGGAAATCTACGAGCAGTACTTC	CASSDPGAEIYEQYF
TRBD1	TRBJ1-1	NA	TRBV6-5	TGTGCCAGCAGCGGGGACAGGGGGCACACTGAAGCTTTCTTT	CASSGDRGHTEAFF
NA	TRBJ2-1	NA	TRBV5-1	TGCGCCAGCAGCTTGGTGGACTTTAGCTCCTACAATGAGCAGTTCTTC	CASSLVDFSSYNEQFF
TRBD1	TRBJ1-5	once	TRBV7-8	TGTGCCAGCAGCCTGCGGGGCGCCGGGACAGGGGGCAGTCAGCCCCAGCATTTT	CASSLRGAGTGGSQPQHF
TRBD1	TRBJ1-6	once	TRBV9	TGTGCCAGCAGCGTAGGGGGGACAGGTAATTCACCCCTCCACTTT	CASSVGGTGNSPLHF
TRBD1	TRBJ2-5	NA	TRBV27	TGTGCCAGCAGTTCGGACAGGGTGGGAGAGACCCAGTACTTC	CASSSDRVGETQYF
NA	TRBJ2-3	NA	TRBV2	TGTGCCAGCGGTCACTATACGCAGTATTTT	CASGHYTQYF
NA	TRBJ1-3	NA	TRBV28	TGTGCCAGCAGTTTGGGGGGAAGAAACACCATATATTTT	CASSLGGRNTIYF
TRBD1	TRBJ1-1	NA	TRBV20-1	TGCAGTGCTAGGGGGACAGCCGAAGCTTTCTTT	CSARGTAEAFF
TRBD2	TRBJ2-5	NA	TRBV6-6	TGTGCCAGCAGATTAGAACTAGCGGGAGGGCGTGGGACCCAGTACTTC	CASRLELAGGRGTQYF
NA	TRBJ2-5	NA	TRBV2	TGTGCCAGCAGTGAACTTGACGAGCAAGAGACCCAGTACTTC	CASSELDEQETQYF
NA	TRBJ2-7	few	TRBV21-1	TGTGCCAGCAGCAAAGTGGTTAGCGGGAGAGCCCACGAGCAGTACTTC	CASSKVVSGRAHEQYF
NA	TRBJ2-7	NA	TRBV5-1	TGCGCCAGCAGCTTGGGACTTGGATCCTACGAGCAGTACTTC	CASSLGLGSYEQYF
TRBD1	TRBJ1-5	NA	TRBV7-2	TGTGCCAGCAGCTTAGGAGGACAGGGGCCTCAGCCCCAGCATTTT	CASSLGGQGPQPQHF
NA	TRBJ1-5	NA	TRBV4-3	TGCGCCAGCAGCCAAGATGTGGGTCAGCCCCAGCATTTT	CASSQDVGQPQHF
NA	TRBJ2-5	NA	TRBV2	TGTGCCAGCAGTCGACAGGAGCGAGAGACCCAGTACTTC	CASSRQERETQYF
NA	TRBJ1-1	few	TRBV19	TGTGCCAGTAGTACCGACAGGATGGGAACTGAAGCTTTCTTT	CASSTDRMGTEAFF
NA	TRBJ2-7	once	TRBV7-6	TGTGCCAGCAGCCCGTTATCGTGGGGCGAGCAGTACTTC	CASSPLSWGEQYF
NA	TRBJ2-7	few	TRBV7-2	TGTGCCAGCAGCTTAGTCCGTCAGGCTAGCTCCTACGAGCAGTACTTC	CASSLVRQASSYEQYF
NA	TRBJ1-1	NA	TRBV28	TGTGCCAGCAGTTTATGGCCGGGCACGGGGAACACTGAAGCTTTCTTT	CASSLWPGTGNTEAFF
NA	TRBJ2-7	NA	TRBV23-1	TGCGCCAGCAGTCAATCGGGGACACCCTACGAGCAGTACTTC	CASSQSGTPYEQYF
NA	TRBJ1-1	NA	TRBV28	TGTGCCAGCAGTTTTCGAGGGGCCGAAGTTTTCTTT	CASSFRGAEVFF
NA	TRBJ2-1	NA	TRBV5-1	TGCGCCAGCAGCTTGGGTGGCGGGCCAAACAATGAGCAGTTCTTC	CASSLGGGPNNEQFF
NA	TRBJ1-1	NA	TRBV5-4	TGTGCCAGCAGCTTGGCCGGCGGGGGGCTGGACACTGAAGCTTTCTTT	CASSLAGGGLDTEAFF
NA	TRBJ2-1	NA	TRBV11-1	TGTGCCAGCAGCGGGAGGGGGTCCTACAATGAGCAGTTCTTC	CASSGRGSYNEQFF
NA	TRBJ1-1	NA	TRBV2	TGTGCCAGCAGTGAAGAATCTGGTTCGGAAGCTTTCTTT	CASSEESGSEAFF
NA	TRBJ2-7	NA	TRBV4-1	TGCGCCAGCAGCCCGGCCGGCCAGGCCTACGAGCAGTACTTC	CASSPAGQAYEQYF
NA	TRBJ2-7	NA	TRBV7-6	TGTGCCAGCAGCCCTGGCGCGTCCTACGAGCAGTACTTC	CASSPGASYEQYF
TRBD2	TRBJ2-1	NA	TRBV19	TGTGCCAGTAGTAAAAGCGGGAGGGGCAATGAGCAGTTCTTC	CASSKSGRGNEQFF
TRBD1	TRBJ2-6	few	TRBV4-3	TGCGCCAGCAGCCAAGATCCGGGACAGGGGATCTCTGGGGCCAACGTCCTGACTTTC	CASSQDPGQGISGANVLTF
NA	TRBJ1-2	NA	TRBV4-3	TGCGCCAGCAGCCCGGGACCGGGGGAACACTATGGCTACACCTTC	CASSPGPGEHYGYTF
NA	TRBJ1-5	NA	TRBV5-8	TGTGCCAGCACCGTTGGCAATCAGCCCCAGCATTTT	CASTVGNQPQHF
NA	TRBJ1-1	NA	TRBV4-1	TGCGCCAGCAGCCATCCTTTGAACACTGAAGCTTTCTTT	CASSHPLNTEAFF
TRBD2	TRBJ2-5	few	TRBV4-2	TGTGCCAGCAGCCAAGATTACACTAGCGGGGAACAAGAGACCCAGTACTTC	CASSQDYTSGEQETQYF
NA	TRBJ1-2	NA	TRBV29-1	TGCAGCGTTACACCGGAGGGAAACTATGGCTACACCTTC	CSVTPEGNYGYTF
NA	TRBJ1-2	NA	TRBV7-2	TGTGCCAGCAGCTCCGGGGGCGGGGGATCCTATGGCTACACCTTC	CASSSGGGGSYGYTF
TRBD1	TRBJ2-5	few	TRBV19	TGTGCCAGTAGTATAGGGGGGACAGGGAAAGAGACCCAGTACTTC	CASSIGGTGKETQYF
NA	TRBJ1-6	NA	TRBV9	TGTGCCAGCAGCGTAGAGGGGCAGAATAATTCACCCCTCCACTTT	CASSVEGQNNSPLHF
NA	TRBJ1-1	NA	TRBV30	TGTGCCTGGCGGGACGGGTACACTGAAGCTTTCTTT	CAWRDGYTEAFF
NA	TRBJ2-7	NA	TRBV5-1	TGCGCCAGCAGCCCCATGGCTTCTCGTTCCTACGAGCAGTACTTC	CASSPMASRSYEQYF
TRBD1	TRBJ2-5	few	TRBV7-2	TGTGCCAGCAGCTCTAGGGACAGAACCCGTAAAGAGACCCAGTACTTC	CASSSRDRTRKETQYF
TRBD1	TRBJ2-1	NA	TRBV5-1	TGCGCCAGCAGCTCGGGACAGGGGCAAGGGAATGAGCAGTTCTTC	CASSSGQGQGNEQFF
NA	TRBJ2-3	NA	TRBV5-6	TGTGCCAGCAGCTTCAGAGGGGGCGGGAATACGCAGTATTTT	CASSFRGGGNTQYF
TRBD2	TRBJ2-5	NA	TRBV5-4	TGTGCCAGCAGCTCCAGCGGGGGAGGGGAGACCCAGTACTTC	CASSSSGGGETQYF